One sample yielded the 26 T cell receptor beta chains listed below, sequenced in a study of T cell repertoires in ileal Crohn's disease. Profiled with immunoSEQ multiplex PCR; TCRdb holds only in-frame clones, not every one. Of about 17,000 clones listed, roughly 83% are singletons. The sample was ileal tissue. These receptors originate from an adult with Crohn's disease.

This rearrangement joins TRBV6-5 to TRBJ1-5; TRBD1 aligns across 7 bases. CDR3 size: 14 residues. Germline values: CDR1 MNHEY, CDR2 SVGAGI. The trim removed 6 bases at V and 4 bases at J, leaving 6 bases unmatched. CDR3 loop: CASRTGVGNQPQHF. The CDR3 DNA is TGTGCCAGCAGAACAGGGGTGGGAAATCAGCCCCAGCATTTT.

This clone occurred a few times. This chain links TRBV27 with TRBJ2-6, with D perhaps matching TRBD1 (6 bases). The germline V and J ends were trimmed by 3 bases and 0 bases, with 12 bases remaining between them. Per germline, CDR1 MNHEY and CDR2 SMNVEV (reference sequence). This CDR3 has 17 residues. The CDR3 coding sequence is TGTGCCAGCAGTTTCGCCGGACAGCCCTCTGGGGCCAACGTCCTGACTTTC. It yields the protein CASSFAGQPSGANVLTF. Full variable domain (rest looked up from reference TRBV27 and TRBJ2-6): EAQVTQNPRYLITVTGKKLTVTCSQNMNHEYMSWYRQDPGLGLRQIYYSMNVEVTDKGDVPEGYKVSRKEKRNFPLILESPSPNQTSLYFCASSFAGQPSGANVLTFGAGSRLTVL.

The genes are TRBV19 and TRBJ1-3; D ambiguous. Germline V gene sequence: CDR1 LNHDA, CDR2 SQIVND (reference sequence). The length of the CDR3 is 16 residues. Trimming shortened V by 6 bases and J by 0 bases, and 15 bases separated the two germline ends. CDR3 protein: CASSPGGRASGNTIYF. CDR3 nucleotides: TGTGCCAGTAGCCCAGGAGGGAGGGCCTCTGGAAACACCATATATTTT.

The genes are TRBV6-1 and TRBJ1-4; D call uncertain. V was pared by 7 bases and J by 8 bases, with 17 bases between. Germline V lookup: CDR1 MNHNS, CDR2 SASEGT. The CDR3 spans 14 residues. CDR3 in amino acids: CASKRPAPIEKLFF. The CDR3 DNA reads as TGTGCCAGCAAGCGGCCAGCTCCGATAGAAAAACTGTTTTTT.

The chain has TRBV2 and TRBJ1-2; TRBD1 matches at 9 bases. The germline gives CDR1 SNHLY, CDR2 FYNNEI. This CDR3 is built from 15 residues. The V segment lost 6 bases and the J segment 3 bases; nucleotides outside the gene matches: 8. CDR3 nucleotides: TGTGCCAGCAGGGACCGGGACAGGGTGCACTATGGCTACACCTTC. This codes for CASRDRDRVHYGYTF. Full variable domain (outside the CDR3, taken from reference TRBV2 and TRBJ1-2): EPEVTQTPSHQVTQMGQEVILRCVPISNHLYFYWYRQILGQKVEFLVSFYNNEISEKSEIFDDQFSVERPDGSNFTLKIRSTKLEDSAMYFCASRDRDRVHYGYTFGSGTRLTVV.

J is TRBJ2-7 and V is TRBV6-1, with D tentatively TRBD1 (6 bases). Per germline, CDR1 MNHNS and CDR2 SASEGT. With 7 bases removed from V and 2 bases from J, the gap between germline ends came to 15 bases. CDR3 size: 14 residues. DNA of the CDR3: TGTGCCAGCATTTCGGACAGACAACCCTACGAGCAGTACTTC. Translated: CASISDRQPYEQYF.

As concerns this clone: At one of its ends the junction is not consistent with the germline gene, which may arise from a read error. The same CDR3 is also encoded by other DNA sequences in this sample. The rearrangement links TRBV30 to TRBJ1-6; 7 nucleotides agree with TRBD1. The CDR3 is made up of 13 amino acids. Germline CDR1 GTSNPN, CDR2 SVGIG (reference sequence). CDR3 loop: CAWRGQYNSPLHF. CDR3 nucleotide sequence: TGTGCCTGGAGGGGACAGTATAATTCCCCCCTCCACTTT.

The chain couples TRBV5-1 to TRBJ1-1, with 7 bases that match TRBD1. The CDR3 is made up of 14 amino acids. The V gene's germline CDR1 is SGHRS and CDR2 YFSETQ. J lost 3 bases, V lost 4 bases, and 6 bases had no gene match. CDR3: CASSPRTGDTEAFF. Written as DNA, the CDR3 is TGCGCCAGCAGCCCCCGGACAGGTGACACTGAAGCTTTCTTT.

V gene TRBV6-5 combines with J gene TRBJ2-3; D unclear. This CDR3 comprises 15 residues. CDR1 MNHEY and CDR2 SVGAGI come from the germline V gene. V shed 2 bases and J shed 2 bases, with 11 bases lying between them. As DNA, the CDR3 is TGTGCCAGCAGTTACCGCGGCAGAGACACAGATACGCAGTATTTT. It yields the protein CASSYRGRDTDTQYF.

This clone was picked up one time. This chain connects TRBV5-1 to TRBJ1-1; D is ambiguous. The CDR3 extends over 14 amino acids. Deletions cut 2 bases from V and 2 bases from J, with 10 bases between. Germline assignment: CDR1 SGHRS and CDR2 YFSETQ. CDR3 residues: CASSLDNFNTEAFF. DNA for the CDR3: TGCGCCAGCAGCTTAGACAACTTTAACACTGAAGCTTTCTTT.

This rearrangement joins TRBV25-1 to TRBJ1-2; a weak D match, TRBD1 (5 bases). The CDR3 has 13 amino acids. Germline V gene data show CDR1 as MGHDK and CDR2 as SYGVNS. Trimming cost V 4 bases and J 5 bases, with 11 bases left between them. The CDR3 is CASSAGTVYGYTF. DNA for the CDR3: TGTGCCAGCAGTGCAGGGACTGTGTATGGCTACACCTTC.

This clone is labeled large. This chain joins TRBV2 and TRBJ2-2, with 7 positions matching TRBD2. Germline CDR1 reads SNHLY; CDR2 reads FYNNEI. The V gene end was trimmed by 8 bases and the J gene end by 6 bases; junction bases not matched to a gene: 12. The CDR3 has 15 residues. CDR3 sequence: CASGEGQVSPGELFF. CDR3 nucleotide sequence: TGTGCCAGCGGGGAGGGTCAAGTCTCCCCCGGGGAGCTGTTTTTT.

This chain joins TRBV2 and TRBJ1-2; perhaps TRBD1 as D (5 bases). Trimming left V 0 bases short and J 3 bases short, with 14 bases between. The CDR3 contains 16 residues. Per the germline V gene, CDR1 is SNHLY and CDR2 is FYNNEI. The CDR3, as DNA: TGTGCCAGCAGTGAAGCGCTTAATCGGGGGGACTATGGCTACACCTTC. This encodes CASSEALNRGDYGYTF.

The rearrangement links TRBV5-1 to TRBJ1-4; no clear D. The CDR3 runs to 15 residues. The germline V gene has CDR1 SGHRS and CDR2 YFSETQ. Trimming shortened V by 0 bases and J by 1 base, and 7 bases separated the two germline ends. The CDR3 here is CASSLEGRTNEKLFF. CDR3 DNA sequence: TGCGCCAGCAGCTTGGAAGGGAGAACTAATGAAAAACTGTTTTTT.

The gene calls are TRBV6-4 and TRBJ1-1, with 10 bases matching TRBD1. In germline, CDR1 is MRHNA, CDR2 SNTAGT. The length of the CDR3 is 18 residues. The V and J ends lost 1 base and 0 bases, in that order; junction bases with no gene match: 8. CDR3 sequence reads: CASSDFGQGVIMNTEAFF. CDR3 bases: TGTGCCAGCAGTGACTTCGGACAGGGGGTGATCATGAACACTGAAGCTTTCTTT.

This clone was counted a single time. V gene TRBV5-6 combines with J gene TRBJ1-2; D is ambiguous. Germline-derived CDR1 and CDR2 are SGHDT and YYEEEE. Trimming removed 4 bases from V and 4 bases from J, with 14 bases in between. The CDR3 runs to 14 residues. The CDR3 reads CASSPGVRIYGYTF. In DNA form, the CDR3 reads TGTGCCAGCAGCCCCGGGGTCAGGATCTATGGCTACACCTTC. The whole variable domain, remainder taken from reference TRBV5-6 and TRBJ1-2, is DAGVTQSPTHLIKTRGQQVTLRCSPKSGHDTVSWYQQALGQGPQFIFQYYEEEERQRGNFPDRFSGHQFPNYSSELNVNALLLGDSALYLCASSPGVRIYGYTFGSGTRLTVV.

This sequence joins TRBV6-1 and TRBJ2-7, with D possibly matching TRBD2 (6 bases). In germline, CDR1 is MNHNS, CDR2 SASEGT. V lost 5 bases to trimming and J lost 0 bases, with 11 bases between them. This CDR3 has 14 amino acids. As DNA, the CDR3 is TGTGCCAGCAGTCTCGTGGGGGGCTCCTACGAGCAGTACTTC. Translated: CASSLVGGSYEQYF.

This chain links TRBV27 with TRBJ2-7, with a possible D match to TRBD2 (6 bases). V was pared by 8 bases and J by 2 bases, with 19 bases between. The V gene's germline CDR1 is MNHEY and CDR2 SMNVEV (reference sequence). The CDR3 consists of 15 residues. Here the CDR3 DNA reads TGTGCCAGCTCAGGTGCGGTTAGCGGAACCTACGAGCAGTACTTC. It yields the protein CASSGAVSGTYEQYF.

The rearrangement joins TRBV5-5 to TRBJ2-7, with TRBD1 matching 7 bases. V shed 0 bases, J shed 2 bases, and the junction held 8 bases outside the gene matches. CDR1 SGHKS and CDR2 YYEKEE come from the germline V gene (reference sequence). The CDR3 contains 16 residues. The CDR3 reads CASSLVGTAQAYEQYF. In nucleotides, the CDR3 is TGTGCCAGCAGCTTGGTTGGGACAGCCCAGGCCTACGAGCAGTACTTC.

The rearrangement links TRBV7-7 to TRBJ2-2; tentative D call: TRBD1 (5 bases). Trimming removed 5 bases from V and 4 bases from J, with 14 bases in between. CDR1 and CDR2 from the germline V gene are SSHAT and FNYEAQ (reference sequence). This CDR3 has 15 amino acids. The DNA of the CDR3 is TGTGCCAGCAGCCCCGAGACAGCTGTCACCGGGGAGCTGTTTTTT. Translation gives CASSPETAVTGELFF.

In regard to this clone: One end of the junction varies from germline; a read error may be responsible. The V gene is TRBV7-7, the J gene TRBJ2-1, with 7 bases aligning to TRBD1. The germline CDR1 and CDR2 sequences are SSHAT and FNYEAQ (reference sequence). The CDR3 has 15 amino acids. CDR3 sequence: CASSLDRDLYNEQFF. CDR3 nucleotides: TGTGCTAGCAGCTTAGACAGGGACCTCTACAATGAGCAGTTCTTC.

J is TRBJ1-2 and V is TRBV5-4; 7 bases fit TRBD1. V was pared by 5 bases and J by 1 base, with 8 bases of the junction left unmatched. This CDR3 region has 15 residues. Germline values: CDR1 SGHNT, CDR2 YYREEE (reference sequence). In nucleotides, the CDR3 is TGTGCCAGCAGTTTTATCGACAGGGTTAACTATGGCTACACCTTC. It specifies CASSFIDRVNYGYTF.

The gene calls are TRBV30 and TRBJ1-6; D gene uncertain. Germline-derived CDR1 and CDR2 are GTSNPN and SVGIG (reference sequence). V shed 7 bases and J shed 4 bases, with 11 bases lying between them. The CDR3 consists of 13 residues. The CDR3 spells CASSPEYNSPLHF. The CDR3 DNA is TGTGCCTCCTCCCCGGAGTATAATTCACCCCTCCACTTT.

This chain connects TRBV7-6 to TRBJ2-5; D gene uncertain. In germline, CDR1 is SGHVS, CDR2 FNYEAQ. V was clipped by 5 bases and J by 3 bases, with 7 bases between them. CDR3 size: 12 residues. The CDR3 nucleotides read TGTGCCAGCAGCCAACCGGAAGAGACCCAGTACTTC. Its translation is CASSQPEETQYF.

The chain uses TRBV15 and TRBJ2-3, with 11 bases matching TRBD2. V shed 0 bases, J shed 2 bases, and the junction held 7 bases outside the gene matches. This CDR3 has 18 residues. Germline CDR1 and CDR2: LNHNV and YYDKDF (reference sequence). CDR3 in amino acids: CATSRDLGTSGHTDTQYF. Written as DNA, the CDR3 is TGTGCCACCAGCAGAGATTTAGGGACTAGCGGTCACACAGATACGCAGTATTTT.

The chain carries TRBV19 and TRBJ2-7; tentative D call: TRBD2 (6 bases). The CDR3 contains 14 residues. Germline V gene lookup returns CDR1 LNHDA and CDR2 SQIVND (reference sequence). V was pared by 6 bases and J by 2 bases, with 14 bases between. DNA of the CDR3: TGTGCCAGTAGCGGAGGGACCCTCACCTACGAGCAGTACTTC. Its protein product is CASSGGTLTYEQYF.